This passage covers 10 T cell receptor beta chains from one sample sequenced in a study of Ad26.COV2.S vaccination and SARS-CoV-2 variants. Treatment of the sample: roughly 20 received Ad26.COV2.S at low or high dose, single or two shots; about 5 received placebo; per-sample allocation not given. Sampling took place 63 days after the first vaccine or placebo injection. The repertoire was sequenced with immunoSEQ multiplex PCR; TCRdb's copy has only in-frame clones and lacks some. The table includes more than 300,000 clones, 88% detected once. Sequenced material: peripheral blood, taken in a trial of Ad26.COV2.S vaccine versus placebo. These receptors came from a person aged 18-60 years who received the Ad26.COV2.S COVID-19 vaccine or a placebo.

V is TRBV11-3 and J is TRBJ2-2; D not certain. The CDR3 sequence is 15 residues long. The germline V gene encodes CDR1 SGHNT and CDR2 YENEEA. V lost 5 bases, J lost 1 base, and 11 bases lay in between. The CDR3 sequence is CASSPRQVNTGELFF. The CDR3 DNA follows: TGTGCCAGCAGCCCAAGGCAGGTGAACACCGGGGAGCTGTTTTTT.

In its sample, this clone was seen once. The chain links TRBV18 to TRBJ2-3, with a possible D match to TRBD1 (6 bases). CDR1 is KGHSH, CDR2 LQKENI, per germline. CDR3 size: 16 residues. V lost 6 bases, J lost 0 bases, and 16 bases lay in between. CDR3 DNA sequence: TGTGCCAGCTCCCCGGGGACACGCGCTAGCACAGATACGCAGTATTTT. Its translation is CASSPGTRASTDTQYF.

CDR3 nucleotides: TGTGCCAGCAGTTTAGCAGGACCCTATGGCTACACCTTC. This translates into CASSLAGPYGYTF. The V gene is TRBV12-3 or TRBV12-4, the J gene TRBJ1-2, with no clear D. Trimming stripped 0 bases from V and 4 bases from J, with 6 bases between. CDR3 length: 13 residues.

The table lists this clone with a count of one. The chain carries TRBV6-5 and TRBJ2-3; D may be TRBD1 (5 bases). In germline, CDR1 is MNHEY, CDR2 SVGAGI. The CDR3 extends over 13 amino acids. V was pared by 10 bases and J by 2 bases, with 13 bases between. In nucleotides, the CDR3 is TGTGCCACGAGGCAGGGCTACACAGATACGCAGTATTTT. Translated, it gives CATRQGYTDTQYF.

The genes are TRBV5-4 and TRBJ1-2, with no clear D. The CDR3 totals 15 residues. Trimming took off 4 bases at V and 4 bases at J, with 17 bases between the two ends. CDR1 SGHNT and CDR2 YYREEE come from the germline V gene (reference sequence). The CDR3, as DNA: TGTGCCAGCAGCATAATCGGAGTTCAACTCTATGGCTACACCTTC. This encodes CASSIIGVQLYGYTF. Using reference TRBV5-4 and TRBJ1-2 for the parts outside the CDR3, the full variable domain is ETGVTQSPTHLIKTRGQQVTLRCSSQSGHNTVSWYQQALGQGPQFIFQYYREEENGRGNFPPRFSGLQFPNYSSELNVNALELDDSALYLCASSIIGVQLYGYTFGSGTRLTVV.

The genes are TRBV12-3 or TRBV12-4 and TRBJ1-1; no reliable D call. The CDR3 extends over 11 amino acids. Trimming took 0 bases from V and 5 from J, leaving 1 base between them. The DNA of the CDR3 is TGTGCCAGCAGTTTAGCGACTGAAGCTTTCTTT. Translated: CASSLATEAFF.

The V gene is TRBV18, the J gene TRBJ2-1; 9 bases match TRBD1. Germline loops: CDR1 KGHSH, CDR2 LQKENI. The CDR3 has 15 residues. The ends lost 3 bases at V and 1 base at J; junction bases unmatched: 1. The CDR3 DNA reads TGTGCCAGCTCACCCGGGACAGGGTCCTACAATGAGCAGTTCTTC. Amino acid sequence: CASSPGTGSYNEQFF.

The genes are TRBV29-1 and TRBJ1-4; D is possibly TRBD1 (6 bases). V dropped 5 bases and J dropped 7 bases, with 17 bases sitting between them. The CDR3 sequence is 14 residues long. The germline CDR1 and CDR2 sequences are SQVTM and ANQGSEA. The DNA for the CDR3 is TGCAGCGTTACCATGGGGGGCGCGCGTGAAAAACTGTTTTTT. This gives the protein CSVTMGGAREKLFF.

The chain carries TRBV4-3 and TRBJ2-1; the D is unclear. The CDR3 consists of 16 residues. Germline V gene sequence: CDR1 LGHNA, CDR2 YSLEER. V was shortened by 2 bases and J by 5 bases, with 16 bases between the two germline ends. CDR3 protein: CASSQSTERRNNEQFF. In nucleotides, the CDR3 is TGCGCCAGCAGCCAATCGACGGAAAGACGAAACAATGAGCAGTTCTTC.

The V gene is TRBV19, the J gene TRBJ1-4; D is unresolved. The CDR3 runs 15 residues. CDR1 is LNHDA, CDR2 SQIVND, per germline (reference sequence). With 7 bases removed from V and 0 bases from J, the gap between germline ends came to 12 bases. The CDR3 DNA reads TGTGCCAGTACCAGCCGTATCGCAACTAATGAAAAACTGTTTTTT. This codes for CASTSRIATNEKLFF.